These 2 T cell receptor beta chains originate from one sample sequenced in a study of blood T cell repertoires in COVID-19. TCRdb's table, derived via immunoSEQ multiplex PCR, lists solely in-frame clones and lacks some. The sample gives under 500,000 clones, roughly 85% of which show up once; about 2.1% is in the top ten. The specimen sequenced was PBMCs or T cells enriched from blood (not recorded which). The origin of the receptors is a woman aged 18-30 years with acute COVID-19.

The chain employs TRBV20-1 and TRBJ2-2, with a possible D match to TRBD1 (5 bases). This CDR3 contains 12 residues. V was clipped by 3 bases and J by 7 bases, with 9 bases between them. The V gene's germline CDR1 is DFQATT and CDR2 SNEGSKA (reference sequence). The CDR3 spells CSASDRFGELFF. As DNA, the CDR3 is TGCAGTGCTAGTGACAGATTCGGGGAGCTGTTTTTT.

The chain combines TRBV12-3 or TRBV12-4 with TRBJ1-2; 9 bases are a match to TRBD1. J gave up 7 bases and V 4 bases, and 4 bases lay outside the gene matches. There are 13 residues in the CDR3. The CDR3 spells CASSSQGALGYTF. DNA of the CDR3: TGTGCCAGCAGTTCACAGGGGGCGCTTGGCTACACCTTC.